A selection of T cell receptor beta chains follows, all from one sample in a study of beta chain features in type 1 diabetes. TCRdb's copy holds only in-frame clones and misses some; the assay was immunoSEQ multiplex PCR. There are about 290,000 clones in the sample; under 8.5% occur only once, and about 0.93% lies in the top ten. The sequenced material came from central memory CD4+ T cells from blood. The receptors originated from a woman aged 18-29 years in good health. The conserved cysteine and the conserved F or W are not part of the CDR3 here. The order of the fields is V gene, CDR3 protein.

V gene: TRBV7-2
CDR3 protein: ASSLSFGGRASYNEQF

V gene: TRBV2
CDR3 protein: ASTVYANTGELF

V gene: TRBV9
CDR3 protein: ASSVEPGDTNTEAF

V gene: TRBV6-5
CDR3 protein: ATGGRGDNSPLH

V gene: TRBV11-3
CDR3 protein: ASSPGQGSYNEQF

V gene: TRBV6-6
CDR3 protein: ASSPQSGKYNEQF

V gene: TRBV5-1
CDR3 protein: ASSSGAGTGYNEQF

V gene: TRBV7-9
CDR3 protein: ASSLEGIGELF

V gene: TRBV7-8
CDR3 protein: ASSLARETYT

V gene: TRBV20-1
CDR3 protein: SAGKGYEQY

V gene: TRBV21-1
CDR3 protein: ASPATAQETQY

V gene: TRBV7-2
CDR3 protein: ASSPESVAGANVLT